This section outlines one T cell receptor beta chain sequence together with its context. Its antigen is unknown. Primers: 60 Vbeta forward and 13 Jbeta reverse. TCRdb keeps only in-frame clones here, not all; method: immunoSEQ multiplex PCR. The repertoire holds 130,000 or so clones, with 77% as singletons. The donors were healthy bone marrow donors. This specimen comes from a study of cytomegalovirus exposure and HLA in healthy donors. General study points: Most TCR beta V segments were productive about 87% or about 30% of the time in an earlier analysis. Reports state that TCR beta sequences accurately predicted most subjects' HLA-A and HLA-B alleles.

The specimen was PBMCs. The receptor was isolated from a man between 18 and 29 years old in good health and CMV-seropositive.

CDR3 amino acids: CASSQVAGYDEQFF. The CDR3 DNA sequence: TGTGCCAGCAGCCAAGTGGCGGGGTACGATGAGCAGTTCTTC. The chain carries TRBV14 and TRBJ2-1; possibly TRBD2 for D (6 bases). CDR1 and CDR2 (germline): SGHDN, FVKESK. The CDR3 sequence is 14 residues long. V was pared by 1 base and J by 8 bases, with 12 bases between.